These T cell receptor beta chains were read from a single sample in a study of PD-L1 blockade in urothelial cancer. Method: immunoSEQ multiplex PCR; TCRdb's copy keeps in-frame clones and lacks some. This table holds about 23,000 clones, approximately 89% found once. The material was PBMCs, obtained around atezolizumab (anti-PD-L1) treatment. The receptor set was obtained from a woman in her sixties or seventies with urothelial cancer. Each CDR3 is given with its conserved first and last residue. The D gene is left open where the match is weak. Clone sizes are given selectively: once, few, many, or a class where the clone is expanded.

size: few; J: TRBJ2-7; D: NA; V: TRBV7-9; CDR3: CASTSSYEQYF; DNA: TGTGCCAGCACCAGCTCCTACGAGCAGTACTTC
size: NA; J: TRBJ2-3; D: TRBD1; V: TRBV7-2; CDR3: CASSPVTGVEYTDTQYF; DNA: TGTGCCAGCAGCCCGGTTACAGGGGTGGAGTACACAGATACGCAGTATTTT
size: NA; J: TRBJ1-1; D: NA; V: TRBV18; CDR3: CASSPGLPEAFF; DNA: TGTGCCAGCTCACCGGGACTGCCTGAAGCTTTCTTT
size: NA; J: TRBJ1-6; D: NA; V: TRBV7-8; CDR3: CASSVDRTSSYNSPLHF; DNA: TGTGCCAGCAGCGTAGACAGGACGAGCTCCTATAATTCACCCCTCCACTTT
size: NA; J: TRBJ1-1; D: NA; V: TRBV5-4; CDR3: CASSVMNTEAFF; DNA: TGTGCCAGCAGCGTTATGAACACTGAAGCTTTCTTT
size: NA; J: TRBJ2-7; D: NA; V: TRBV11-2; CDR3: CASSPPRATGLSYEQYF; DNA: TGTGCCAGCAGCCCCCCCCGAGCCACAGGTCTATCCTACGAGCAGTACTTC
size: few; J: TRBJ1-2; D: NA; V: TRBV2; CDR3: CASSEAEGRHYGYTF; DNA: TGTGCCAGCAGTGAAGCGGAGGGGCGCCACTATGGCTACACCTTC
size: NA; J: TRBJ2-1; D: TRBD2; V: TRBV5-6; CDR3: CASSLSRREGNEQFF; DNA: TGTGCCAGCAGCTTGTCTCGCAGGGAGGGCAATGAGCAGTTCTTC
size: once; J: TRBJ2-1; D: TRBD2; V: TRBV7-2; CDR3: CASSFRVSGGVIGNEQFF; DNA: TGTGCCAGCAGCTTTCGGGTTAGCGGGGGGGTGATAGGCAATGAGCAGTTCTTC
size: once; J: TRBJ2-3; D: NA; V: TRBV7-2; CDR3: CASRDFTDTQYF; DNA: TGTGCCAGCAGGGACTTCACAGATACGCAGTATTTT
size: NA; J: TRBJ2-7; D: TRBD2; V: TRBV4-2; CDR3: CASSPLGSGGPYEQYF; DNA: TGTGCCAGCAGCCCCCTGGGTAGCGGGGGGCCCTACGAGCAGTACTTC
size: NA; J: TRBJ2-7; D: NA; V: TRBV5-5; CDR3: CASSRGGPSYEQYF; DNA: TGTGCCAGCAGCCGAGGAGGGCCCTCCTACGAGCAGTACTTC
size: NA; J: TRBJ2-3; D: TRBD2; V: TRBV10-3; CDR3: CATTPSGGRTDTQYF; DNA: TGTGCCACTACTCCTAGCGGGGGGCGAACAGATACGCAGTATTTT
size: once; J: TRBJ2-7; D: TRBD1; V: TRBV2; CDR3: CASSGDSYEQYF; DNA: TGTGCCAGCAGCGGGGACAGCTACGAGCAGTACTTC
size: NA; J: TRBJ1-2; D: TRBD1; V: TRBV18; CDR3: CASSPRTGGVNYGYTF; DNA: TGTGCCAGCTCACCACGGACAGGGGGTGTTAACTATGGCTACACCTTC
size: NA; J: TRBJ2-3; D: NA; V: TRBV11-1; CDR3: CASSFRGGSTDTQYF; DNA: TGTGCCAGCAGCTTTCGCGGTGGAAGTACAGATACGCAGTATTTT
size: NA; J: TRBJ2-7; D: TRBD1; V: TRBV6-5; CDR3: CASRKPGQGGEQYF; DNA: TGTGCCAGCAGAAAACCGGGACAGGGGGGCGAGCAGTACTTC
size: NA; J: TRBJ2-2; D: NA; V: TRBV7-9; CDR3: CASSRDFLTGNTGELFF; DNA: TGTGCCAGCAGCCGGGACTTCTTAACAGGGAACACCGGGGAGCTGTTTTTT
size: NA; J: TRBJ2-2; D: NA; V: TRBV18; CDR3: CASSRQDGGELFF; DNA: TGTGCCAGCTCCCGACAGGATGGCGGGGAGCTGTTTTTT
size: once; J: TRBJ2-2; D: NA; V: TRBV6-6; CDR3: CASSRQETTGELFF; DNA: TGTGCCAGCAGTCGACAAGAAACCACCGGGGAGCTGTTTTTT
size: once; J: TRBJ1-1; D: NA; V: TRBV2; CDR3: CASHRGAGNTEAFF; DNA: TGTGCCAGCCATCGCGGGGCGGGGAACACTGAAGCTTTCTTT
size: NA; J: TRBJ2-3; D: NA; V: TRBV7-9; CDR3: CASSQTVLPSTDTQYF; DNA: TGTGCCAGCAGCCAAACCGTACTTCCTAGCACAGATACGCAGTATTTT
size: NA; J: TRBJ2-3; D: TRBD1; V: TRBV7-2; CDR3: CASRTGQVDTQYF; DNA: TGTGCCAGCAGGACAGGGCAGGTAGATACGCAGTATTTT
size: NA; J: TRBJ2-7; D: NA; V: TRBV5-1; CDR3: CASSLAGSIYEQYF; DNA: TGCGCCAGCAGCTTGGCCGGGTCCATCTACGAGCAGTACTTC
size: NA; J: TRBJ1-5; D: TRBD1; V: TRBV27; CDR3: CASRRRGRQEYSNQPQHF; DNA: TGTGCCAGCAGGCGGAGGGGGCGACAGGAATATAGCAATCAGCCCCAGCATTTT
size: NA; J: TRBJ2-1; D: TRBD1; V: TRBV9; CDR3: CASSVGDRGYNEQFF; DNA: TGTGCCAGCAGCGTAGGAGACAGGGGGTACAATGAGCAGTTCTTC
size: NA; J: TRBJ1-3; D: TRBD1; V: TRBV18; CDR3: CASSQLSRDSMGSGNTIYF; DNA: TGTGCCAGCTCACAGTTATCCCGGGACAGTATGGGCTCTGGAAACACCATATATTTT
size: NA; J: TRBJ2-1; D: TRBD2; V: TRBV6-5; CDR3: CASSPAGGPYNEQFF; DNA: TGTGCCAGCAGCCCGGCGGGAGGGCCCTACAATGAGCAGTTCTTC
size: NA; J: TRBJ2-3; D: NA; V: TRBV7-2; CDR3: CASSPNPSPAQGTQYF; DNA: TGTGCCAGCAGCCCCAACCCTAGCCCCGCACAGGGTACGCAGTATTTT